This TCR beta chain originates from a study of blood T cell dynamics during melanoma immunotherapy. The CDR3 runs to 15 residues. This table comes from immunoSEQ multiplex PCR, and its TCRdb copy is limited to in-frame clones, with some not included. The sample records about 9,600 clones, about 87% being singletons. Time point specified: pre-treatment baseline. Prior systemic cancer therapy, immunosuppressant use and other active malignancies excluded patients. The V call is TRBV12-2, the J call TRBJ2-6. TRBV12-2 corresponds to a pseudogene. This clonotype was obtained from a human donor with melanoma. The input for sequencing was blood, taken from a patient treated with checkpoint blockade. The CDR3 nucleotides read TGTGCAAGTCGCTTACCCGGGCCTGGGGCCAACGTCCTGACTTTC. Translated: CASRLPGPGANVLTF.